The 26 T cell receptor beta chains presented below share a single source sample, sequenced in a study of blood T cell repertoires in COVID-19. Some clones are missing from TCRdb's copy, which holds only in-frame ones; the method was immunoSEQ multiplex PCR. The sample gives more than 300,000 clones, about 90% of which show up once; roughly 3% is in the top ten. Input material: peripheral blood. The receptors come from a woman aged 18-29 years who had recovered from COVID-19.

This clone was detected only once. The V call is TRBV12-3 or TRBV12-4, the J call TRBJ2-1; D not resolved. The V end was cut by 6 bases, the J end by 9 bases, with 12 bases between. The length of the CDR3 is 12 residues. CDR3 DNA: TGTGCCAGCAGGCCCGCTAGGAGTGAGCAGTTCTTC. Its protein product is CASRPARSEQFF.

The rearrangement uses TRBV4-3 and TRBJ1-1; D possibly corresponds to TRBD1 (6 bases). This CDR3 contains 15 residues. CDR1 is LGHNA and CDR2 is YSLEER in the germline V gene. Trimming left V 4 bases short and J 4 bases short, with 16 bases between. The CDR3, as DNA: TGCGCCAGCAGCCGAAACAGGGCCTCGATCACTGAAGCTTTCTTT. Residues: CASSRNRASITEAFF.

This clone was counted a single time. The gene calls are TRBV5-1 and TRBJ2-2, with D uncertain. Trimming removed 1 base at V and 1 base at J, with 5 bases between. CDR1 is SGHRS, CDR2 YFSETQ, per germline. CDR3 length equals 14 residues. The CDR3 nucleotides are TGCGCCAGCAGCTTGACAGTGAACACCGGGGAGCTGTTTTTT. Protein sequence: CASSLTVNTGELFF.

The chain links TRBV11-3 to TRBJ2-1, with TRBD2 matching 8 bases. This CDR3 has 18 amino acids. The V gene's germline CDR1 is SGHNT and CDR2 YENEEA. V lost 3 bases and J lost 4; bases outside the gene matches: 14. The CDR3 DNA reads TGTGCCAGCAGCTTGGCACAAAGTAGCGGGATTCTGTACAATGAGCAGTTCTTC. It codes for CASSLAQSSGILYNEQFF.

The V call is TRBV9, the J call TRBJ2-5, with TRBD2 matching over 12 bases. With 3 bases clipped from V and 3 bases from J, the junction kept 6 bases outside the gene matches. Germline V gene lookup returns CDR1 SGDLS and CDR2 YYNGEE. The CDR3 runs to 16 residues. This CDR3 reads CASSAGLAGGKETQYF. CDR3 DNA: TGTGCCAGCAGCGCGGGACTAGCGGGCGGTAAAGAGACCCAGTACTTC.

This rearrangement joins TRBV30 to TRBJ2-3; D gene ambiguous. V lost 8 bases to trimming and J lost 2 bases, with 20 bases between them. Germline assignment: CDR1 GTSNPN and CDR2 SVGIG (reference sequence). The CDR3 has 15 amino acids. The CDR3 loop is CATRSYEILTDTQYF. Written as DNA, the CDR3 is TGTGCCACGAGAAGCTACGAAATACTCACAGATACGCAGTATTTT.

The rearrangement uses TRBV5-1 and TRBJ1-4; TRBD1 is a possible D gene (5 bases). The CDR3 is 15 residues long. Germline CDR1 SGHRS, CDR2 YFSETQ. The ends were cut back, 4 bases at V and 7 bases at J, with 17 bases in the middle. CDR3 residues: CASSLTGGDSEKLFF. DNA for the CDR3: TGCGCCAGCAGCCTGACCGGCGGGGACTCTGAAAAACTGTTTTTT. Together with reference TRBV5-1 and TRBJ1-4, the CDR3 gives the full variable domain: KAGVTQTPRYLIKTRGQQVTLSCSPISGHRSVSWYQQTPGQGLQFLFEYFSETQRNKGNFPGRFSGRQFSNSRSEMNVSTLELGDSALYLCASSLTGGDSEKLFFGSGTQLSVL.

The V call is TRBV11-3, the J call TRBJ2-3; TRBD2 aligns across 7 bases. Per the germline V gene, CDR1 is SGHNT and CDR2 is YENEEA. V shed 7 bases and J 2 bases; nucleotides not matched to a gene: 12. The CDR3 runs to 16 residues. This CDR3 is CASNSGGAGPTDTQYF. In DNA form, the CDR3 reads TGTGCCAGCAATTCGGGGGGAGCGGGGCCCACAGATACGCAGTATTTT.

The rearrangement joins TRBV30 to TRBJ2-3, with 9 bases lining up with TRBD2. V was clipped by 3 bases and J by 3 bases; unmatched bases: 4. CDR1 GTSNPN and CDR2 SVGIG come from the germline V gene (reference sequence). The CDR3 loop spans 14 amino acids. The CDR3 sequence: CAWRSLAGTDTQYF. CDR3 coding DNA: TGTGCCTGGAGATCCCTAGCGGGAACAGATACGCAGTATTTT.

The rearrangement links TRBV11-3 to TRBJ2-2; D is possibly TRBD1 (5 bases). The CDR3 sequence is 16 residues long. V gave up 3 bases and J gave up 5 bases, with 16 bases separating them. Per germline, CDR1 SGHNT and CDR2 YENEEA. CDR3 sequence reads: CASSLDTLVGTGELFF. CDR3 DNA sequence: TGTGCCAGCAGCTTGGACACATTAGTCGGGACCGGGGAGCTGTTTTTT. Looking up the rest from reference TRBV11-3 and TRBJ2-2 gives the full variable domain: EAGVVQSPRYKIIEKKQPVAFWCNPISGHNTLYWYLQNLGQGPELLIRYENEEAVDDSQLPKDRFSAERLKGVDSTLKIQPAELGDSAVYLCASSLDTLVGTGELFFGEGSRLTVL.

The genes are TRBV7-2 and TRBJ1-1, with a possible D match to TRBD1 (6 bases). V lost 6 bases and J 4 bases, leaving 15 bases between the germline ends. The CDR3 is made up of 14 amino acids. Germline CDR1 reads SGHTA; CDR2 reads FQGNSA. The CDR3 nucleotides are TGTGCCAGCAGTCCCCATCAGACAGGCACTGAAGCTTTCTTT. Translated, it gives CASSPHQTGTEAFF.

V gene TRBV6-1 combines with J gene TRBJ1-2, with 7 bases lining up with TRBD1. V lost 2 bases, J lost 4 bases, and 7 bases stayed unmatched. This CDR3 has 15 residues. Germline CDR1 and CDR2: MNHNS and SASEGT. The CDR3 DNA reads TGTGCCAGCAGTGAAAGGAACAGGGGTCCCTATGGCTACACCTTC. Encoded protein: CASSERNRGPYGYTF.

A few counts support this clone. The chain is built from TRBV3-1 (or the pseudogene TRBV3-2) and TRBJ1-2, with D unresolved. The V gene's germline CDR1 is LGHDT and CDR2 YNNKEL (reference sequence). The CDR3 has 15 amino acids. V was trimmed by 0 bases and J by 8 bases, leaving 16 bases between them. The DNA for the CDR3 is TGTGCCAGCAGCCAAGACGAGCATTCCACGTTCGGCTACACCTTC. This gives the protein CASSQDEHSTFGYTF.

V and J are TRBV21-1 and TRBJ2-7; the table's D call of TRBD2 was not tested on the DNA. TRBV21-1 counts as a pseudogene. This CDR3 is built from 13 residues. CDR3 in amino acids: CASSKVFKTMGLV. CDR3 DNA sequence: TGTGCCAGCAGCAAAGTATTCAAGACCATGGGACTCGTC.

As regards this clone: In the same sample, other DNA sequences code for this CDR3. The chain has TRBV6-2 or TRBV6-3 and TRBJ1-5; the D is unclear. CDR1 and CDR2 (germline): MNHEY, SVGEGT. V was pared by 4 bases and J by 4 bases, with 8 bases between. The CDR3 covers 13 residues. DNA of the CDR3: TGTGCCAGCAGTTCCCGGGGTAATCAGCCCCAGCATTTT. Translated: CASSSRGNQPQHF.

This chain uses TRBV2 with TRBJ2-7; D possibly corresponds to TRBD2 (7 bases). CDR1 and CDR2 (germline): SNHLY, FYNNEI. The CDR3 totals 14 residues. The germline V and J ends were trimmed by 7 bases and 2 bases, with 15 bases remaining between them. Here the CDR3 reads CASMRETGPYEQYV. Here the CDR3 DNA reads TGTGCCAGCATGCGGGAGACAGGACCCTACGAGCAGTACGTC.

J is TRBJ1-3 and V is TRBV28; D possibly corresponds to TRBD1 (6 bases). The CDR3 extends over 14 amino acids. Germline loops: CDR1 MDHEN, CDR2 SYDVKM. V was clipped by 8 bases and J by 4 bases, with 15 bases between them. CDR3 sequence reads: CASESTGLGNTIYF. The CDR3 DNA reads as TGTGCCAGCGAATCTACAGGGTTAGGAAACACCATATATTTT.

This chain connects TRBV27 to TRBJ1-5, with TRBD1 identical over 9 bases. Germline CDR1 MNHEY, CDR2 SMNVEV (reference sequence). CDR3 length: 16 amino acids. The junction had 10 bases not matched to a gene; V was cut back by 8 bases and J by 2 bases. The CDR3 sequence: CASAGTGGWGNQPQHF. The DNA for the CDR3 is TGTGCCAGCGCCGGTACAGGGGGCTGGGGCAATCAGCCCCAGCATTTT.

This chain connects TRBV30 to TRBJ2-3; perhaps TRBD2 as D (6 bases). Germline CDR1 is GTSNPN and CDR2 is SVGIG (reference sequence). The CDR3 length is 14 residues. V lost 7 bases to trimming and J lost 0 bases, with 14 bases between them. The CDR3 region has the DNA TGTGCCTACCTAGCGTTCTCTAGCACAGATACGCAGTATTTT. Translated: CAYLAFSSTDTQYF.

The DNA of the CDR3 is TGTGCCAGCAGCCTATGGACTAGCGGGAGAGAGACCCAGTACTTC. Amino acid sequence: CASSLWTSGRETQYF. The chain uses TRBV5-4 and TRBJ2-5; the match to TRBD2 covers 13 bases. The CDR3 covers 15 residues. The germline gives CDR1 SGHNT, CDR2 YYREEE (reference sequence). V trimming: 4 bases; J trimming: 4 bases; junction bases outside the gene matches: 4.

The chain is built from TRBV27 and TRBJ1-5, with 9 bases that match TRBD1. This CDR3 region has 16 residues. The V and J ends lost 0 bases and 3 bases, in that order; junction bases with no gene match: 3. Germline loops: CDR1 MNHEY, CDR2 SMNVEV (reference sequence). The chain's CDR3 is CASSLSGTGSNQPQHF. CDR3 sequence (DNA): TGTGCCAGCAGTTTATCGGGGACAGGGTCCAATCAGCCCCAGCATTTT.

The CDR3, as DNA: TGCGCCAGCAGTGGACTAGCGGGAGCTGTTCCCATTCAGTACTTC. Protein product: CASSGLAGAVPIQYF. The chain recombines TRBV10-2 with TRBJ2-4; 12 nucleotides line up with TRBD2. The V gene's germline CDR1 is WSHSY and CDR2 SAAADI. V lost 4 bases to trimming and J lost 9 bases; unmatched junction nucleotides: 7. This CDR3 region has 15 residues.

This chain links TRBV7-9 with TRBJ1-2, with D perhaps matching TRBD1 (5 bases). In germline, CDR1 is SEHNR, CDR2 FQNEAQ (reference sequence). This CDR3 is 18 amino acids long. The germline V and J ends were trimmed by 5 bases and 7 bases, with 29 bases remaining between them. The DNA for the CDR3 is TGTGCCAGCAGCCGCACGGGAGGGGCGGGAGGGACCCCACTTGGCTACACCTTC. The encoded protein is CASSRTGGAGGTPLGYTF. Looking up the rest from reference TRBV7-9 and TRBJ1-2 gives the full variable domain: DTGVSQNPRHKITKRGQNVTFRCDPISEHNRLYWYRQTLGQGPEFLTYFQNEAQLEKSRLLSDRFSAERPKGSFSTLEIQRTEQGDSAMYLCASSRTGGAGGTPLGYTFGSGTRLTVV.

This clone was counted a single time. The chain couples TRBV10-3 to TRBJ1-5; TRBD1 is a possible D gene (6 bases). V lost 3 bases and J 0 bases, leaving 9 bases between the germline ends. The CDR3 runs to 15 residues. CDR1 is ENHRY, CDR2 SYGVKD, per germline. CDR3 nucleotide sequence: TGTGCCATCAGTGATCAGGGGAATAGCAATCAGCCCCAGCATTTT. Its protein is CAISDQGNSNQPQHF.

CDR3 amino acids: CASSLGGQHQPQHF. DNA for the CDR3: TGTGCCAGCAGCTTGGGTGGACAGCATCAGCCCCAGCATTTT. V is TRBV5-6 and J is TRBJ1-5, with D possibly TRBD1 on 6 matching bases. Trimming stripped 0 bases from V and 5 bases from J, with 9 bases between. The CDR3 loop spans 14 amino acids. In germline, CDR1 is SGHDT, CDR2 YYEEEE.

DNA for the CDR3: TGTGCCAGCAGTTACTCGGGCAGTAATCAGCCCCAGCATTTT. Translating gives CASSYSGSNQPQHF. The chain is built from TRBV6-2 or TRBV6-3 and TRBJ1-5; D not resolved. Deletions cut 0 bases from V and 4 bases from J, with 7 bases between. CDR1 and CDR2 (germline): MNHEY, SVGEGT. The length of the CDR3 is 14 residues.